This T cell receptor (beta chain) is from a study of breast tumors, draining lymph nodes, adjacent tissues (dated by TCRdb to between 2015 and 2016). General notes on the study: TCR beta repertoires were compared across tumor, adjacent nontumor tissue and axillary lymph nodes obtained from breast cancer patients. The study was designed to assess the relationships and possible T-cell exchange between tumor, surrounding tissue and draining lymph node repertoires in human breast cancer. The paper's findings and limits, for the study overall: The study presented the conclusion that tumor T cells originate in lymph nodes as consistent with a hypothesis, not as something directly demonstrated. Tumor and nontumor tissue repertoires were found to be significantly more similar in luminal-like than in basal-like breast cancer. Tumor T-cell repertoires showed less diversity than lymph node repertoires and more diversity than nontumor tissue repertoires, and tumor T-cell repertoires showed preferential V and J gene usage. The data were considered consistent with most tumor T cells being derived from the lymph node and subsequently expanding within tumor tissue.

For CDR1 and CDR2, the germline V gene (reference sequence) lists MNHEY and SMNVEV. The CDR3, cysteine through phenylalanine, is 16 amino acids long. Just CDR3 DNA is preserved here, 48 bases in frame from base 1. Trimming takes 4 bases off V and 6 bases off J; junction bases not matched to a gene: 12. These reads were obtained on an Illumina HiSeq 2000. Multiplex PCR amplification was used to build the TCR beta chain libraries. High-throughput sequencing was used to analyze the amplified TCR beta chain products. TCRdb passed the public sequencing reads through fastp at Q25 and MiXCR, retaining productive beta sequences. Here each entry gathers all rows of one CDR3 protein and keeps the most common genes and DNA. This sample lists over 200,000 distinct CDR3 sequences; about 30% were detected once. 1.4% of the sample rests with the top ten. The lymph node samples were taken from the axillary draining lymph nodes of breast cancer patients.

This clonotype was counted many times. Its antigen target is currently unknown. No base quality information exists; no much larger clone differs at one position. The receptor chain draws on TRBV27 and TRBJ2-1, and 7 bases in between align with TRBD1. The clonotype originates from a female donor with breast cancer. Some clones in this sample may be carry-over from other donors' samples. The source material was axillary lymph node tissue. CDR3 reads: CASSSSSTGLSNEQFF. The nucleotides are TGTGCCAGCAGTTCCTCCTCGACAGGGTTGAGCAATGAGCAGTTCTTC.